These 26 T cell receptor beta chains were all obtained from the same sample, sequenced in a study of cytomegalovirus exposure and HLA in healthy donors. 13 Jbeta primers and 60 Vbeta primers were used for the PCR. Assay: immunoSEQ multiplex PCR; the TCRdb copy retains only in-frame clones and omits some. Of about 150,000 clones listed, 70% are singletons. Input material: PBMCs. Receptor source: a woman aged 60-75 years in good health and CMV-seropositive.

The chain carries TRBV30 and TRBJ1-1, with no clear D. Per germline, CDR1 GTSNPN and CDR2 SVGIG (reference sequence). The CDR3 spans 11 residues. V lost 2 bases and J lost 6, with 7 bases in between. CDR3 sequence (DNA): TGTGCCTGGAGTCGCGCTGCTGAAGCTTTCTTT. Amino acid sequence: CAWSRAAEAFF.

This chain connects TRBV6-6 to TRBJ1-2, with no clear D. The CDR3 is 13 amino acids. From germline, CDR1 is MNHNY and CDR2 SVGAGI (reference sequence). Trimming left V 5 bases short and J 3 bases short, with 10 bases between. The CDR3 DNA reads TGTGCCAGCAGTCCCCTCGCAGACTATGGCTACACCTTC. Protein: CASSPLADYGYTF.

V is TRBV6-6 and J is TRBJ2-5; D remains unclear. Trimming removed 4 bases from V and 7 bases from J, with 7 bases in between. Germline V gene data show CDR1 as MNHNY and CDR2 as SVGAGI (reference sequence). This CDR3 region has 11 residues. The CDR3 spells CASSSIRTQYF. CDR3 nucleotide sequence: TGTGCCAGCAGTTCTATTAGGACCCAGTACTTC.

V and J are TRBV6-1 and TRBJ2-1; D ambiguous. The CDR3 runs to 11 residues. In germline, CDR1 is MNHNS, CDR2 SASEGT. Deletions cut 5 bases from V and 8 bases from J, with 7 bases between. CDR3 nucleotide sequence: TGTGCCAGCAGTCTTAGCCATGAGCAGTTCTTC. Translating gives CASSLSHEQFF.

This clone came up a few times. The rearrangement joins TRBV5-1 to TRBJ2-7; 8 bases line up with TRBD2. Trimming took 4 bases from V and 5 from J; bases not matched to a gene: 8. In germline, CDR1 is SGHRS, CDR2 YFSETQ. The CDR3 consists of 14 residues. The CDR3 spells CASSPGTSSHEQYF. Written as DNA, the CDR3 is TGCGCCAGCAGCCCCGGGACTAGTTCCCACGAGCAGTACTTC.

The chain recombines TRBV28 with TRBJ2-1, with 14 bases fitting TRBD2. CDR3 length: 16 amino acids. CDR1 is MDHEN, CDR2 SYDVKM, per germline. Unmatched junction bases numbered 7, after V lost 6 bases and J lost 6 bases. The CDR3 region is CASSTQTSGRANEQFF. CDR3 coding DNA: TGTGCCAGCAGCACACAGACTAGCGGGAGGGCCAATGAGCAGTTCTTC.

V and J are TRBV28 and TRBJ2-7, with 11 bases that match TRBD2. With V trimmed by 7 bases and J by 0 bases, 2 bases remained unmatched. Germline CDR1 MDHEN, CDR2 SYDVKM. There are 14 residues in the CDR3. The CDR3 region has the DNA TGTGCCAGCAAAACTAGCGGGAGCTCCTACGAGCAGTACTTC. It translates to CASKTSGSSYEQYF.

This clone occurred once. The V and J genes are TRBV2 and TRBJ1-1, with TRBD1 identical over 7 bases. V was pared by 3 bases and J by 5 bases, with 6 bases of the junction left unmatched. CDR3 size: 14 residues. Germline values: CDR1 SNHLY, CDR2 FYNNEI. The chain's CDR3 is CASSDGRGRTEAFF. The CDR3 DNA is TGTGCCAGCAGTGACGGCAGGGGGAGGACTGAAGCTTTCTTT.

This sequence joins TRBV5-1 and TRBJ2-1; 14 bases line up with TRBD2. The CDR3 runs 17 residues. Looked up from germline, CDR1 is SGHRS and CDR2 is YFSETQ. V was clipped by 4 bases and J by 6 bases; unmatched bases: 9. The CDR3 nucleotides are TGCGCCAGCAGCCAACCATTGGGACTAGCGGGAGTCAATGAGCAGTTCTTC. Its protein is CASSQPLGLAGVNEQFF.

The DNA for the CDR3 is TGTGCCAGCAGTGGGGGCCCCCAGCGCTACAATGAGCAGTTCTTC. It is translated as CASSGGPQRYNEQFF. This chain connects TRBV6-1 to TRBJ2-1; tentatively, D is TRBD1 (5 bases). Trimming stripped 4 bases from V and 3 bases from J, with 13 bases between. Germline lookup yields CDR1 MNHNS and CDR2 SASEGT. The CDR3 is made up of 15 amino acids.

The V call is TRBV5-3, the J call TRBJ1-2, with 7 bases fitting TRBD1. TRBV5-3 is an ORF; its function is uncertain. V shed 4 bases, J shed 1 base, and the junction held 16 bases outside the gene matches. There are 18 residues in the CDR3. CDR3 in amino acids: CARSPKIRQGPCNYGYTF. DNA for the CDR3: TGTGCCAGAAGCCCGAAGATAAGACAGGGACCCTGTAACTATGGCTACACCTTC.

The rearrangement links TRBV28 to TRBJ1-3; perhaps TRBD1 as D (5 bases). CDR1 and CDR2 (germline): MDHEN, SYDVKM. V was shortened by 2 bases and J by 0 bases, with 8 bases between the two germline ends. CDR3 length: 15 amino acids. The CDR3 here is CASSLPQGSGNTIYF. CDR3 bases: TGTGCCAGCAGTTTACCGCAGGGCTCTGGAAACACCATATATTTT.

V usage is TRBV5-1 and J usage is TRBJ1-3; no definite D call. The CDR3 contains 13 residues. The germline V and J ends were trimmed by 5 bases and 0 bases, with 6 bases remaining between them. Germline V gene lookup returns CDR1 SGHRS and CDR2 YFSETQ. CDR3 DNA sequence: TGCGCCAGCAGAGCGGCCTCTGGAAACACCATATATTTT. It specifies CASRAASGNTIYF.

The chain combines TRBV19 with TRBJ1-2; 7 bases align to TRBD1. The junction had 4 bases not matched to a gene; V was cut back by 3 bases and J by 6 bases. This CDR3 contains 13 residues. Germline-derived CDR1 and CDR2 are LNHDA and SQIVND (reference sequence). The DNA of the CDR3 is TGTGCCAGTAGTATCGGACAGGAGGATGGCTACACCTTC. Translated: CASSIGQEDGYTF.

This rearrangement joins TRBV11-2 to TRBJ1-1, with 7 bases lining up with TRBD1. Per the germline V gene, CDR1 is SGHAT and CDR2 is FQNNGV. The CDR3 is made up of 15 amino acids. J lost 6 bases, V lost 1 base, and 8 bases had no gene match. CDR3 region: CASSLGSGGSAEAFF. The CDR3 DNA sequence: TGTGCCAGCAGCTTAGGGTCAGGGGGATCGGCTGAAGCTTTCTTT.

V usage is TRBV6-1 and J usage is TRBJ2-1; D is undetermined. The CDR3 extends over 13 amino acids. Trimming removed 1 base at V and 3 bases at J, with 4 bases between. CDR1 and CDR2 (germline): MNHNS, SASEGT. The CDR3 DNA follows: TGTGCCAGCAGTGAAGACTTCTACAATGAGCAGTTCTTC. Translating gives CASSEDFYNEQFF.

The sample holds one count of this clone. J is TRBJ2-7 and V is TRBV2; 8 positions match TRBD2. Germline trimming cut 3 bases from V and 6 bases from J; bases unmatched to any gene: 16. The germline V gene has CDR1 SNHLY and CDR2 FYNNEI. The CDR3 length is 17 residues. Here the CDR3 reads CASSESRLGTRVREQYF. DNA for the CDR3: TGTGCCAGCAGTGAGAGTAGACTCGGGACTAGAGTTCGCGAGCAGTACTTC.

This clone was detected only a few times. The chain joins TRBV4-1 to TRBJ1-3, with 8 bases lining up with TRBD1. Germline CDR1 and CDR2: MGHRA and YSYEKL. The CDR3 is 18 residues long. V shed 0 bases and J 0 bases; nucleotides not matched to a gene: 7. CDR3 coding DNA: TGCGCCAGCAGCCAAGAAGGACAGGGAATCGGCTCTGGAAACACCATATATTTT. Translated: CASSQEGQGIGSGNTIYF.

In this sample, this clone turned up a few times. This rearrangement joins TRBV29-1 to TRBJ2-7; D may be TRBD1 (6 bases). Germline-derived CDR1 and CDR2 are SQVTM and ANQGSEA. This CDR3 is 12 amino acids long. The V end lost 5 bases, the J end lost 2 bases, and 10 bases lay between the germline ends. The CDR3 nucleotides are TGCAGCGTTACAGGGATAACCTACGAGCAGTACTTC. It yields the protein CSVTGITYEQYF.

The chain joins TRBV25-1 to TRBJ2-1, with a tentative D call TRBD2 (8 bases). From germline, CDR1 is MGHDK and CDR2 SYGVNS. Between the trimmed V and J ends, which lost 6 bases and 12 bases, there was a span of 24 bases. The CDR3 loop spans 15 amino acids. CDR3 residues: CASRASGGRGLGQFF. Written as DNA, the CDR3 is TGTGCCAGCAGGGCCTCAGGGGGAAGGGGACTAGGGCAGTTCTTC.

This sequence joins TRBV19 and TRBJ2-5; tentative D call: TRBD1 (5 bases). The V and J ends lost 0 bases and 2 bases respectively, with 10 bases between them. The CDR3 length is 15 residues. Germline CDR1 is LNHDA and CDR2 is SQIVND (reference sequence). The CDR3 loop is CASSIDGAGQETQYF. The CDR3 nucleotides read TGTGCCAGTAGTATAGATGGGGCAGGTCAAGAGACCCAGTACTTC. Supplemented by reference TRBV19 and TRBJ2-5, the full variable domain reads DGGITQSPKYLFRKEGQNVTLSCEQNLNHDAMYWYRQDPGQGLRLIYYSQIVNDFQKGDIAEGYSVSREKKESFPLTVTSAQKNPTAFYLCASSIDGAGQETQYFGPGTRLLVL.

This chain uses TRBV28 with TRBJ1-2, with no clear D. This CDR3 is 15 amino acids long. Germline CDR1 is MDHEN and CDR2 is SYDVKM. Between the trimmed V and J ends, which lost 5 bases and 5 bases, there was a span of 18 bases. CDR3 region: CASSVRGRTGYGYTF. CDR3 sequence (DNA): TGTGCCAGCAGTGTCCGGGGAAGGACGGGGTATGGCTACACCTTC.

The rearrangement links TRBV18 to TRBJ2-7; 9 bases map to TRBD1. V lost 3 bases to trimming and J lost 3 bases; unmatched junction nucleotides: 9. Germline V gene data show CDR1 as KGHSH and CDR2 as LQKENI. The CDR3 sequence is 16 residues long. The CDR3 reads CASSPGGTGTNYEQYF. The CDR3 coding sequence is TGTGCCAGCTCACCTGGGGGGACAGGGACCAACTACGAGCAGTACTTC.

The chain has TRBV5-1 and TRBJ2-1, with D possibly being TRBD1 (6 bases). Trimming removed 4 bases at V and 4 bases at J, with 9 bases between. Germline CDR1 is SGHRS and CDR2 is YFSETQ. CDR3 length: 13 amino acids. CDR3 in DNA: TGCGCCAGCAGCCTACAGGGTTACAATGAGCAGTTCTTC. Protein product: CASSLQGYNEQFF.

The rearrangement joins TRBV5-1 to TRBJ1-5; 7 nucleotides match TRBD1. V trimming: 0 bases; J trimming: 6 bases; junction bases outside the gene matches: 0. In germline, CDR1 is SGHRS, CDR2 YFSETQ. The CDR3 covers 13 residues. The CDR3 region is CASSLEGAQPQHF. The CDR3 bases are TGCGCCAGCAGCTTGGAGGGGGCTCAGCCCCAGCATTTT.

The chain couples TRBV5-1 to TRBJ2-3, with TRBD2 identical over 14 bases. Germline loops: CDR1 SGHRS, CDR2 YFSETQ. V gave up 4 bases and J gave up 5 bases; unmatched junction bases: 3. The CDR3 contains 15 residues. The CDR3: CASSPGLAGVDTQYF. CDR3 nucleotide sequence: TGCGCCAGCAGCCCGGGACTAGCGGGAGTAGATACGCAGTATTTT.